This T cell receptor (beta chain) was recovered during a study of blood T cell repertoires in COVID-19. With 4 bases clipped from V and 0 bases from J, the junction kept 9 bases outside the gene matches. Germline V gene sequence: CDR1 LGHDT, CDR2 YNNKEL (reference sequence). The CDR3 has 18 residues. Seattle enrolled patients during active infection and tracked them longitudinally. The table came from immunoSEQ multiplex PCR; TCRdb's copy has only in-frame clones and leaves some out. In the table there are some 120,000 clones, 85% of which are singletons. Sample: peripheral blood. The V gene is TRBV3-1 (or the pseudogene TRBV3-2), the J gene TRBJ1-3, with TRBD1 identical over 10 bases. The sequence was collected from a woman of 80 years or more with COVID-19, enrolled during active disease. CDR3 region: CASSPGDRGSFSGNTIYF. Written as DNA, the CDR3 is TGTGCCAGCAGCCCTGGGGACAGGGGATCTTTCTCTGGAAACACCATATATTTT.